Given below is one T cell receptor beta chain in context. The data were obtained in a study of blood T cell repertoires in COVID-19. Study-level information: Some COVID-19 samples were acute and others convalescent; all came from the United States, Italy and Spain. Sample material is recorded as cDNA or gDNA derived from T cells, B-cell-depleted T cells, or PBMCs.

Original analysis: Reference gene primer amplification gave nucleated cell count estimates. Assay used: immunoSEQ multiplex PCR; TCRdb lists only in-frame clones, some missing. Clone size and the V and J calls come from that table; the DNA yielded D and trimming. The table includes approximately 130,000 clones, almost 85% detected once. V was clipped by 5 bases and J by 8 bases, with 19 bases between them. This CDR3 region has 15 residues. In germline, CDR1 is MNHEY, CDR2 SMNVEV (reference sequence). The sequence derives from a human donor in a cohort sampled during active COVID-19. Sequencing used peripheral blood. The chain links TRBV27 to TRBJ2-1; a possible D gene is TRBD1 (6 bases). CDR3: CASSLLGAGVDEQFF. CDR3 DNA sequence: TGTGCCAGCAGTCTCCTGGGGGCAGGGGTCGATGAGCAGTTCTTC.